Below are 31 T cell receptor beta chains sequenced from a single sample in a study of T cells in Graves' hyperthyroidism and ophthalmopathy. Amplified TCR beta CDR3 regions derived from RNA transcripts. Researchers ran a first-round RT-PCR on the TCR CDR3 using the HTBI primer set. TCRdb itself ran the multiplex PCR reads through MiXCR, one entry per CDR3 protein. The profile shows about 350,000 distinct CDR3 sequences, approximately 14% of them singletons. Sequencing used blood. These receptors were obtained from a woman under 40 with Graves' hyperthyroidism.

This chain links TRBV20-1 with TRBJ2-2; a possible D gene is TRBD2 (5 bases). The V gene lost 2 bases and the J gene lost 2 bases, with 15 bases spanning the gap. The V gene's germline CDR1 is DFQATT and CDR2 SNEGSKA (reference sequence). The CDR3 sequence is 16 residues long. The CDR3 loop reads CSARPFRGPNTGELFF. CDR3 sequence (DNA): TGCAGTGCTAGACCTTTTAGAGGGCCTAACACCGGGGAGCTGTTTTTT.

About this clonotype itself: One base away lies a much larger clone, so this may be a sequencing read error. The gene calls are TRBV6-2 or TRBV6-3 and TRBJ2-3, with D possibly matching TRBD2 (6 bases). The ends were cut back, 5 bases at V and 2 bases at J, with 14 bases in the middle. The CDR3 consists of 15 residues. Per germline, CDR1 MNHEY and CDR2 SVGEGT. The CDR3 region has the DNA TGTGCCAGCAGTGAGTCGGGACTCCTCACAGATACGCAGTATTTT. Translation gives CASSESGLLTDTQYF.

The rearrangement uses TRBV2 and TRBJ2-2; maybe TRBD1 (6 bases). There are 14 residues in the CDR3. V was trimmed by 6 bases and J by 4 bases, leaving 12 bases between them. Germline V gene lookup returns CDR1 SNHLY and CDR2 FYNNEI. In nucleotides, the CDR3 is TGTGCCAGCAGAGTGGGGACAATCACCGGGGAGCTGTTTTTT. Protein sequence: CASRVGTITGELFF.

The sample holds many counts of this clonotype. The V call is TRBV7-8, the J call TRBJ2-3, with a tentative D call TRBD2 (6 bases). This CDR3 has 16 residues. In germline, CDR1 is SGHVS, CDR2 FQNEAQ. Trimming left V 5 bases short and J 0 bases short, with 15 bases between. The CDR3 bases are TGTGCCAGCAGCCCGTGGACGGGGACTAGCACAGATACGCAGTATTTT. Translation gives CASSPWTGTSTDTQYF.

The genes are TRBV19 and TRBJ2-1, with TRBD1 matching over 7 bases. The germline V gene encodes CDR1 LNHDA and CDR2 SQIVND (reference sequence). The CDR3 is 15 amino acids. The V gene end was trimmed by 6 bases and the J gene end by 4 bases; junction bases not matched to a gene: 9. The CDR3 is CASSITVTGYNEQFF. The CDR3 coding sequence is TGTGCCAGTAGCATCACCGTGACAGGGTACAATGAGCAGTTCTTC. The entire variable domain, with the rest obtained from reference TRBV19 and TRBJ2-1, is as follows: DGGITQSPKYLFRKEGQNVTLSCEQNLNHDAMYWYRQDPGQGLRLIYYSQIVNDFQKGDIAEGYSVSREKKESFPLTVTSAQKNPTAFYLCASSITVTGYNEQFFGPGTRLTVL.

In this sample, this clonotype turned up many times. The chain is built from TRBV29-1 and TRBJ2-5; TRBD2 matches 10 bases. V was clipped by 3 bases and J by 7 bases; unmatched bases: 8. This CDR3 has 14 residues. The V gene's germline CDR1 is SQVTM and CDR2 ANQGSEA. The CDR3 coding sequence is TGCAGCGTTGAGTCTAGCGGGGGCGTGCGGACCCAGTACTTC. This translates into CSVESSGGVRTQYF.

This clonotype was counted ten times or more. The chain has TRBV6-1 and TRBJ1-2; D is possibly TRBD1 (5 bases). V lost 7 bases and J lost 8, with 20 bases in between. The CDR3 extends over 14 amino acids. Per germline, CDR1 MNHNS and CDR2 SASEGT. The CDR3 region is CASTGGESPVGYTF. Written as DNA, the CDR3 is TGTGCCAGCACCGGAGGGGAAAGTCCGGTGGGCTACACCTTC.

In its sample, this clonotype was seen many times. The rearrangement links TRBV20-1 to TRBJ1-5; TRBD1 matches 9 bases. The CDR3 consists of 15 residues. After removal of 4 bases from V and 1 base from J, the junction contained 5 bases not matched to a gene. The germline CDR1 and CDR2 sequences are DFQATT and SNEGSKA (reference sequence). The CDR3, as DNA: TGCAGTGCTACTTCAGGGACAGGGAGCAATCAGCCCCAGCATTTT. Protein: CSATSGTGSNQPQHF.

DNA for the CDR3: TGTGCCAGCAGCTTAGGGGAAAGCATTCAGTACTTC. Translating gives CASSLGESIQYF. This rearrangement joins TRBV7-9 to TRBJ2-4; no clear D gene. CDR3 size: 12 residues. Germline-derived CDR1 and CDR2 are SEHNR and FQNEAQ (reference sequence). Trimming took 1 base from V and 9 from J, leaving 7 bases between them.

This clonotype was observed a handful of times. The V call is TRBV19, the J call TRBJ2-1; 7 bases align to TRBD2. Germline V lookup: CDR1 LNHDA, CDR2 SQIVND (reference sequence). The CDR3 has 15 residues. J gave up 6 bases and V 6 bases, and 11 bases lay outside the gene matches. CDR3 in DNA: TGTGCCAGTAGCAAACCCCCAGGGACTACCAATGAGCAGTTCTTC. Translating gives CASSKPPGTTNEQFF.

J is TRBJ2-7 and V is TRBV28; weak D call: TRBD2 (6 bases). The germline gives CDR1 MDHEN, CDR2 SYDVKM. The ends were cut back, 4 bases at V and 3 bases at J, with 13 bases in the middle. The CDR3 length is 14 residues. CDR3 DNA: TGTGCCAGCAGTTACGACCTAGCGAGCTACGAGCAGTACTTC. It is translated as CASSYDLASYEQYF. The full variable domain, in which reference TRBV28 and TRBJ2-7 provide the parts outside the CDR3, is DVKVTQSSRYLVKRTGEKVFLECVQDMDHENMFWYRQDPGLGLRLIYFSYDVKMKEKGDIPEGYSVSREKKERFSLILESASTNQTSMYLCASSYDLASYEQYFGPGTRLTVT.

This clonotype was seen at least ten times. The rearrangement uses TRBV28 and TRBJ2-7; TRBD1 or TRBD2 may be the D gene (6 bases each). Germline V CDR1 and CDR2: MDHEN, SYDVKM. The CDR3 length is 15 residues. The ends were cut back, 2 bases at V and 6 bases at J, with 17 bases in the middle. The CDR3 protein is CASSLGRGRGGEQYF. The CDR3 DNA reads as TGTGCCAGCAGTTTAGGTCGAGGCAGGGGAGGCGAGCAGTACTTC.

This clonotype came up a few times. The chain carries TRBV14 and TRBJ2-2, with D unclear. The ends were cut back, 2 bases at V and 1 base at J, with 11 bases in the middle. Germline CDR1 is SGHDN and CDR2 is FVKESK. The CDR3 is 16 amino acids. CDR3 bases: TGTGCCAGCAGCCAATTGCGTGGCGTGAACACCGGGGAGCTGTTTTTT. Encoded protein: CASSQLRGVNTGELFF.

This clonotype occurred a few times. The chain links TRBV12-3 or TRBV12-4 to TRBJ2-2; D possibly corresponds to TRBD1 (6 bases). Between the trimmed V and J ends, which lost 8 bases and 8 bases, there was a span of 18 bases. The CDR3 spans 14 residues. This CDR3 is CASATGSQGGELFF. The CDR3 coding sequence is TGTGCCAGCGCCACGGGGTCCCAGGGGGGGGAGCTGTTTTTT.

This clonotype was seen many times. The chain is built from TRBV7-9 and TRBJ2-1; D gene unclear. The CDR3 runs to 15 residues. V shed 1 base and J shed 1 base, with 8 bases lying between them. Germline CDR1 reads SEHNR; CDR2 reads FQNEAQ (reference sequence). The CDR3 bases are TGTGCCAGCAGCTTAGACCAAAGGTCCTACAATGAGCAGTTCTTC. Translating gives CASSLDQRSYNEQFF.

This clonotype was counted ten times or more. The rearrangement uses TRBV28 and TRBJ2-7; D is perhaps TRBD1 or TRBD2 (5 bases each). CDR1 is MDHEN, CDR2 SYDVKM, per germline. The CDR3 consists of 13 residues. Trimming took 5 bases from V and 1 from J, leaving 9 bases between them. The CDR3 reads CASSGGPSYEQYF. In DNA form, the CDR3 reads TGTGCCAGCAGTGGGGGTCCTTCCTACGAGCAGTACTTC. Supplemented by reference TRBV28 and TRBJ2-7, the full variable domain reads DVKVTQSSRYLVKRTGEKVFLECVQDMDHENMFWYRQDPGLGLRLIYFSYDVKMKEKGDIPEGYSVSREKKERFSLILESASTNQTSMYLCASSGGPSYEQYFGPGTRLTVT.

This clonotype was counted many times. The V gene is TRBV7-2, the J gene TRBJ2-5, with TRBD1 as a possible D gene (6 bases). Trimming took off 8 bases at V and 4 bases at J, with 17 bases between the two ends. CDR3 size: 14 residues. Looked up from germline, CDR1 is SGHTA and CDR2 is FQGNSA. CDR3 sequence reads: CASGQQGLGETQYF. CDR3 nucleotide sequence: TGTGCCAGCGGACAACAGGGATTAGGAGAGACCCAGTACTTC. Complete variable domain (other parts from reference TRBV7-2 and TRBJ2-5): GAGVSQSPSNKVTEKGKDVELRCDPISGHTALYWYRQSLGQGLEFLIYFQGNSAPDKSGLPSDRFSAERTGGSVSTLTIQRTQQEDSAVYLCASGQQGLGETQYFGPGTRLLVL.

This clonotype was recorded at least ten times. The CDR3 spells CASSPSGGDEQFF. The CDR3 bases are TGTGCCAGCAGTCCCTCAGGGGGCGATGAGCAGTTCTTC. This chain links TRBV12-3 or TRBV12-4 with TRBJ2-1, with 8 bases fitting TRBD1. The junction had 5 bases not matched to a gene; V was cut back by 5 bases and J by 8 bases. The CDR3 totals 13 residues.

The gene calls are TRBV11-1 and TRBJ2-3, with 7 bases that match TRBD1. The junction had 7 bases not matched to a gene; V was cut back by 6 bases and J by 7 bases. CDR1 and CDR2 from the germline V gene are SGHAT and FQDESV (reference sequence). This CDR3 has 13 amino acids. The CDR3 DNA reads as TGTGCCAGCAGGCCCGGGACAGCCAATACGCAGTATTTT. Amino acid sequence: CASRPGTANTQYF. Full variable domain (remainder filled in from reference TRBV11-1 and TRBJ2-3): EAEVAQSPRYKITEKSQAVAFWCDPISGHATLYWYRQILGQGPELLVQFQDESVVDDSQLPKDRFSAERLKGVDSTLKIQPAELGDSAMYLCASRPGTANTQYFGPGTRLTVL.

This chain uses TRBV29-1 with TRBJ1-1, with a possible D match to TRBD1 (6 bases). Trimming shortened V by 5 bases and J by 4 bases, and 8 bases separated the two germline ends. Per the germline V gene, CDR1 is SQVTM and CDR2 is ANQGSEA. The CDR3 has 11 amino acids. The CDR3 reads CSVKGGTEAFF. The CDR3 coding sequence is TGCAGCGTTAAGGGGGGCACTGAAGCTTTCTTT.

This clonotype was seen a handful of times. J is TRBJ1-4 and V is TRBV7-9, with TRBD1 matching 7 bases. V was clipped by 4 bases and J by 6 bases; unmatched bases: 8. Germline CDR1 is SEHNR and CDR2 is FQNEAQ (reference sequence). The CDR3 runs to 15 residues. CDR3 coding DNA: TGTGCCAGCAGCTCATACAGGGGTGTTCATGAAAAACTGTTTTTT. Translation gives CASSSYRGVHEKLFF.

There are many counts of this clonotype. The V gene is TRBV5-1, the J gene TRBJ2-3; 7 nucleotides agree with TRBD2. This CDR3 is built from 15 residues. The junction had 6 bases not matched to a gene; V was cut back by 0 bases and J by 5 bases. Germline values: CDR1 SGHRS, CDR2 YFSETQ. DNA for the CDR3: TGCGCCAGCAGCTTGGAAGGCGGGAGCGGAGATACGCAGTATTTT. This encodes CASSLEGGSGDTQYF.

This clonotype was picked up many times. The chain has TRBV27 and TRBJ1-6, with a weak D call TRBD1 (5 bases). The CDR3 runs to 18 residues. V was shortened by 2 bases and J by 0 bases, with 14 bases between the two germline ends. CDR1 and CDR2 (germline): MNHEY, SMNVEV (reference sequence). The CDR3 protein is CASSLVWGGSSYNSPLHF. In nucleotides, the CDR3 is TGTGCCAGCAGTTTAGTGTGGGGCGGAAGCTCCTATAATTCACCCCTCCACTTT.

As concerns this clonotype: This may stem from a read error, because a much larger clone lies one nucleotide away. The CDR3 ends on some other residue instead of the conserved phenylalanine or tryptophan, so this is likely a read error. The gene calls are TRBV6-2 or TRBV6-3 and TRBJ2-1; 11 nucleotides align to TRBD1. Germline V lookup: CDR1 MNHEY, CDR2 SVGEGT. V was clipped by 6 bases and J by 4 bases; unmatched bases: 11. This CDR3 is 17 amino acids long. In nucleotides, the CDR3 is TGTGCCAGCAGGACCGACGGGACAGGGGGACCTTACAATGAGCAGTTCCTC. It codes for CASRTDGTGGPYNEQFL.

This clonotype was seen at least ten times. The chain has TRBV11-2 and TRBJ2-5, with a weak D call TRBD2 (6 bases). Trimming pared 0 bases from V and 5 bases from J, leaving 10 bases between. The CDR3 contains 14 residues. The germline CDR1 and CDR2 sequences are SGHAT and FQNNGV. CDR3 sequence reads: CASSLDPGEETQYF. CDR3 nucleotides: TGTGCCAGCAGCTTAGATCCGGGGGAGGAGACCCAGTACTTC.

This clonotype was counted at least ten times. The rearrangement uses TRBV7-2 and TRBJ2-1; unclear D gene. Per the germline V gene, CDR1 is SGHTA and CDR2 is FQGNSA. The length of the CDR3 is 13 residues. Trimming cost V 7 bases and J 0 bases, with 7 bases left between them. Here the CDR3 DNA reads TGTGCCAGCAAAAGTCCCTCCTACAATGAGCAGTTCTTC. The encoded protein is CASKSPSYNEQFF.

This clonotype came up a few times. This sequence joins TRBV20-1 and TRBJ2-7, with 9 bases that match TRBD2. The CDR3 spans 14 residues. Trimming removed 5 bases from V and 4 bases from J; junction bases left unmatched: 9. CDR1 and CDR2 (germline): DFQATT, SNEGSKA (reference sequence). CDR3 in amino acids: CSAPRGGRGYEQYF. CDR3 in DNA: TGCAGTGCTCCTCGGGGCGGGAGGGGTTACGAGCAGTACTTC.

In this sample, this clonotype turned up many times. The chain employs TRBV29-1 and TRBJ2-3; D not certain. CDR1 and CDR2 (germline): SQVTM, ANQGSEA. V shed 6 bases and J shed 0 bases, with 13 bases lying between them. This CDR3 region has 14 residues. The CDR3 region has the DNA TGCAGCGTCCAAGTGGACCCTAGCACAGATACGCAGTATTTT. Amino acids: CSVQVDPSTDTQYF.

There are many counts of this clonotype. V gene TRBV5-8 combines with J gene TRBJ2-6; D is perhaps TRBD2 (6 bases). CDR3 length: 14 amino acids. Trimming stripped 0 bases from V and 11 bases from J, with 12 bases between. The germline V gene encodes CDR1 SGHTS and CDR2 YDEGEE. In DNA, the CDR3 is TGTGCCAGCAGCTTGGTCCCCCGGAGGGACGTCCTGACTTTC. This encodes CASSLVPRRDVLTF.

This clonotype was seen at least ten times. This chain links TRBV20-1 with TRBJ2-3; 7 nucleotides match TRBD1. Per the germline V gene, CDR1 is DFQATT and CDR2 is SNEGSKA (reference sequence). CDR3 length: 16 residues. V lost 0 bases, J lost 1 base, and 7 bases stayed unmatched. CDR3 DNA: TGCAGTGCTAGAGATATCTACAGGGGCGGCACAGATACGCAGTATTTT. This codes for CSARDIYRGGTDTQYF.

This clonotype was picked up many times. The chain is built from TRBV20-1 and TRBJ1-2, with D tentatively TRBD1 (5 bases). The V end lost 5 bases, the J end lost 4 bases, and 11 bases lay between the germline ends. CDR3 length: 12 residues. Germline-derived CDR1 and CDR2 are DFQATT and SNEGSKA (reference sequence). CDR3 loop: CSAAGTVYGYTF. In nucleotides, the CDR3 is TGCAGTGCTGCCGGGACGGTCTATGGCTACACCTTC.